This T cell receptor beta chain emerged from a study of post-analysis software for immune sequencing data. In the study overall: The study covered relapsing-remitting, secondary progressive and progressive-relapsing courses of multiple sclerosis.

Presence of unique molecular identifiers characterized the TCR beta cDNA libraries. Hundreds of thousands of cDNA molecules came from around 0.96 to 9.9 million T cells. One entry per CDR3 protein, called by TCRdb with MiXCR from the PCR reads. The repertoire holds about half a million distinct CDR3 sequences, 30% to 40% seen once, with 5% to 6% in the top ten. This clonotype was detected only a few times. Antigen unknown. Study results and caveats: Elevated frequency relative to controls characterized four or five TRBV segments in patients, TRBV5-6, TRBV5-1 and TRBV20-1 among them. When the samples were clustered directly with F measure, those that had been prepared in the same batch showed strong co-clustering. Those with multiple sclerosis, the patient group, showed significantly lower normalized Chao1 diversity than controls.

The CDR3 extends over 15 amino acids. Trimming cost V 0 bases and J 1 base, with 7 bases left between them. Germline V CDR1 and CDR2: MNHNS, SASEGT. Sequenced material: blood. The receptor was derived from a girl between 2 and 17 years old with multiple sclerosis. V is TRBV6-1 and J is TRBJ1-5; unclear D gene. For the CDR3, the DNA is TGTGCCAGCAGTGAAGCGGCAACAAGCAATCAGCCCCAGCATTTT. Protein product: CASSEAATSNQPQHF.